One sample yielded the 29 T cell receptor beta chains listed below, sequenced in a study of CD8+CD57+ T cells in acquired aplastic anemia. Genomic DNA templated the TCR beta VDJ and CDR3 profiling. TCRdb passed the reads through MiXCR, listing each CDR3 protein once. The sample carries around 200,000 distinct CDR3 sequences, almost 50% recorded once. An expansion of CD8+CD57+ cells by flow cytometry had been shown in patients chosen for sequencing. Sequencing was performed on sorted CD4+, CD8+, or CD8+CD57+ T cells (not recorded which) from PBMCs. The receptors here all came from a human donor with aplastic anemia.

CDR3 sequence reads: CASRGTGGKNTGELFF. Written as DNA, the CDR3 is TGTGCCAGCAGAGGGACAGGGGGCAAGAACACCGGGGAGCTGTTTTTT. This chain uses TRBV10-3 with TRBJ2-2; 12 bases fit TRBD1. This CDR3 spans 16 amino acids. The V segment lost 10 bases and the J segment 1 base; nucleotides outside the gene matches: 7. Germline V gene data show CDR1 as ENHRY and CDR2 as SYGVKD.

The chain joins TRBV11-2 to TRBJ2-3; TRBD2 agrees at 10 bases. Per germline, CDR1 SGHAT and CDR2 FQNNGV. The CDR3 has 18 amino acids. Trimming cost V 1 base and J 4 bases; bases outside gene matches: 11. DNA for the CDR3: TGTGCCAGCAGCTTAGGAGCGGGGGGGCCTTCTTGGGCAGATACGCAGTATTTT. Translated, it gives CASSLGAGGPSWADTQYF.

To note about this clonotype: Since no conserved phenylalanine or tryptophan closes the CDR3, a read error is the likely cause. The gene calls are TRBV2 and TRBJ2-5; 8 bases are a match to TRBD1. The CDR3 contains 14 residues. V lost 11 bases, J lost 4 bases, and 12 bases stayed unmatched. Germline CDR1 is SNHLY and CDR2 is FYNNEI. The CDR3: CARTIPGTGETQYI. The CDR3 coding sequence is TGTGCCCGCACCATCCCCGGGACAGGAGAGACCCAGTACATC.

This clonotype was seen only a few times. The chain employs TRBV28 and TRBJ1-4, with 8 nucleotides matching TRBD1. The V segment lost 4 bases and the J segment 13 bases; nucleotides outside the gene matches: 2. This CDR3 comprises 11 residues. Per the germline V gene, CDR1 is MDHEN and CDR2 is SYDVKM. CDR3 sequence: CASSYRGGLFF. Here the CDR3 DNA reads TGTGCCAGCAGTTACAGGGGGGGACTGTTTTTT. The variable domain in full, completed from reference TRBV28 and TRBJ1-4, reads DVKVTQSSRYLVKRTGEKVFLECVQDMDHENMFWYRQDPGLGLRLIYFSYDVKMKEKGDIPEGYSVSREKKERFSLILESASTNQTSMYLCASSYRGGLFFGSGTQLSVL.

V usage is TRBV24-1 and J usage is TRBJ1-4; maybe TRBD1 (6 bases). The CDR3 has 14 amino acids. V lost 4 bases to trimming and J lost 8 bases, with 13 bases between them. The germline gives CDR1 KGHDR, CDR2 SFDVKD. The CDR3 DNA sequence: TGTGCCACCAGTGACTCCAGGACAGCCGAAAAACTGTTTTTT. It encodes CATSDSRTAEKLFF.

At least ten counts were recorded for this clonotype. This chain connects TRBV24-1 to TRBJ2-6, with TRBD1 as a possible D gene (7 bases). The CDR3 spans 16 residues. Germline CDR1 KGHDR, CDR2 SFDVKD. V shed 6 bases and J shed 4 bases, with 15 bases lying between them. CDR3: CATSPAGGSGANVLTF. In nucleotides, the CDR3 is TGTGCCACCAGTCCCGCAGGGGGGTCGGGGGCCAACGTCCTGACTTTC.

The sample holds many counts of this clonotype. CDR3 sequence reads: CSARDGALAAYNEQFF. DNA of the CDR3: TGCAGTGCTAGAGATGGGGCGCTAGCGGCCTACAATGAGCAGTTCTTC. The chain carries TRBV20-1 and TRBJ2-1; 7 bases line up with TRBD2. The germline gives CDR1 DFQATT, CDR2 SNEGSKA (reference sequence). This CDR3 region has 16 residues. With V trimmed by 0 bases and J by 2 bases, 7 bases remained unmatched.

The chain employs TRBV20-1 and TRBJ1-1; 7 bases match TRBD1. This CDR3 is 14 amino acids long. From germline, CDR1 is DFQATT and CDR2 SNEGSKA (reference sequence). V was clipped by 2 bases and J by 7 bases; unmatched bases: 10. The CDR3 coding sequence is TGCAGTGCTAGACGACAGGGTTCAACCCTTGAAGCTTTCTTT. Translated: CSARRQGSTLEAFF.

The CDR3 nucleotides are TGCAGTGCTAGAGACGCAGAGAGAGGGACAGGGGCGGGCGAGCAGTACTTC. Protein sequence: CSARDAERGTGAGEQYF. The rearrangement uses TRBV20-1 and TRBJ2-7; TRBD1 aligns across 10 bases. Germline CDR1 and CDR2: DFQATT and SNEGSKA (reference sequence). The CDR3 has 17 amino acids. Trimming cost V 0 bases and J 6 bases; bases outside gene matches: 14.

This clonotype was counted a single time. The J gene is TRBJ1-6, the V gene TRBV29-1, with D unclear. The CDR3 runs 15 residues. Germline-derived CDR1 and CDR2 are SQVTM and ANQGSEA. CDR3 amino acids: CSALDPSSYNSPLHF. CDR3 in DNA: TGCAGTGCTCTGGACCCGAGCTCCTATAATTCACCCCTCCACTTT. The whole variable domain, remainder taken from reference TRBV29-1 and TRBJ1-6, is SAVISQKPSRDICQRGTSLTIQCQVDSQVTMMFWYRQQPGQSLTLIATANQGSEATYESGFVIDKFPISRPNLTFSTLTVSNMSPEDSSIYLCSALDPSSYNSPLHFGNGTRLTVT.

This chain joins TRBV7-2 and TRBJ2-2; D is unclear. Trimming took 4 bases from V and 9 from J, leaving 9 bases between them. CDR1 and CDR2 (germline): SGHTA, FQGNSA. This CDR3 has 12 amino acids. The CDR3 bases are TGTGCCAGCAGCTCATCCCCGCGGGAGCTGTTTTTT. Encoded protein: CASSSSPRELFF.

The chain uses TRBV19 and TRBJ2-7; 13 bases map to TRBD2. Trimming took 3 bases from V and 4 from J; bases not matched to a gene: 6. This CDR3 is built from 16 residues. Germline V CDR1 and CDR2: LNHDA, SQIVND (reference sequence). CDR3 bases: TGTGCCAGTAGTATTGAAGGGACTAGCGGGACGTACGAGCAGTACTTC. The encoded protein is CASSIEGTSGTYEQYF.

V gene TRBV5-1 combines with J gene TRBJ2-1; TRBD2 agrees at 13 bases. The germline V gene has CDR1 SGHRS and CDR2 YFSETQ. V lost 5 bases to trimming and J lost 8 bases; unmatched junction nucleotides: 1. The CDR3 loop spans 13 amino acids. The CDR3 DNA reads as TGCGCCAGCAGACTAGCGGGGGGGGATGAGCAGTTCTTC. This encodes CASRLAGGDEQFF.

Ten or more counts support this clonotype. The chain uses TRBV15 and TRBJ1-2, with TRBD1 identical over 7 bases. This CDR3 has 15 residues. The trim removed 4 bases at V and 8 bases at J, leaving 13 bases unmatched. Germline CDR1 and CDR2: LNHNV and YYDKDF (reference sequence). The CDR3 bases are TGTGCCACCAGCAACCTCCTAGACAGGGTGGAAGGCTACACCTTC. Amino acid sequence: CATSNLLDRVEGYTF.

This clonotype was observed at least ten times. This chain connects TRBV9 to TRBJ2-1; D is undetermined. The V and J ends lost 3 bases and 0 bases respectively, with 13 bases between them. Germline loops: CDR1 SGDLS, CDR2 YYNGEE. The CDR3 sequence is 16 residues long. The CDR3 bases are TGTGCCAGCAGCGGTGGGGTGGCGACCTCCTACAATGAGCAGTTCTTC. As protein: CASSGGVATSYNEQFF.

The rearrangement uses TRBV10-3 and TRBJ2-3; 10 bases map to TRBD2. The germline V gene encodes CDR1 ENHRY and CDR2 SYGVKD. This CDR3 is 16 amino acids long. V lost 3 bases to trimming and J lost 4 bases; unmatched junction nucleotides: 7. The CDR3 loop reads CAISDLSGGAADTQYF. The CDR3 region has the DNA TGTGCCATCAGTGATCTCAGCGGGGGGGCCGCAGATACGCAGTATTTT.

This chain uses TRBV7-9 with TRBJ2-7; the D is unclear. The ends were cut back, 5 bases at V and 6 bases at J, with 20 bases in the middle. The CDR3 extends over 15 amino acids. Germline V CDR1 and CDR2: SEHNR, FQNEAQ (reference sequence). The CDR3 DNA follows: TGTGCCAGCAGCCGGCGAGCGCCAGGACCGGGCGAGCAGTACTTC. Translating gives CASSRRAPGPGEQYF.

As for this clonotype: This may stem from a read error, because a much larger clone lies one nucleotide away. This chain links TRBV6-1 with TRBJ1-6; unclear D gene. Germline V gene sequence: CDR1 MNHNS, CDR2 SASEGT. V was cut by 3 bases and J by 11 bases, with 17 bases left in between. There are 15 residues in the CDR3. The CDR3 loop reads CASSDPSAAKPPLHF. DNA of the CDR3: TGTGCCAGCAGTGATCCCTCAGCGGCAAAACCACCCCTCCACTTT.

This clonotype was observed a handful of times. The V gene is TRBV3-1, the J gene TRBJ1-3; D unresolved. CDR3 size: 15 residues. Germline V gene data show CDR1 as LGHDT and CDR2 as YNNKEL (reference sequence). V was pared by 4 bases and J by 0 bases, with 10 bases between. The CDR3 bases are TGTGCCAGCAGCCCGGACTTTAACTCTGGAAACACCATATATTTT. Amino acid sequence: CASSPDFNSGNTIYF. Combining the CDR3 with reference TRBV3-1 and TRBJ1-3 gives the whole variable domain DTAVSQTPKYLVTQMGNDKSIKCEQNLGHDTMYWYKQDSKKFLKIMFSYNNKELIINETVPNRFSPKSPDKAHLNLHINSLELGDSAVYFCASSPDFNSGNTIYFGEGSWLTVV.

This sequence joins TRBV19 and TRBJ2-7, with a tentative D call TRBD1 (6 bases). The germline gives CDR1 LNHDA, CDR2 SQIVND (reference sequence). Trimming shortened V by 3 bases and J by 3 bases, and 15 bases separated the two germline ends. The CDR3 is made up of 15 amino acids. The CDR3: CASSITGTSDYEQYF. The CDR3 nucleotides read TGTGCCAGTAGTATCACCGGGACATCAGACTACGAGCAGTACTTC.

The genes are TRBV28 and TRBJ1-2, with TRBD1 matching 8 bases. The CDR3 runs to 14 residues. Germline assignment: CDR1 MDHEN and CDR2 SYDVKM. With V trimmed by 2 bases and J by 8 bases, 7 bases remained unmatched. CDR3 in amino acids: CASSLSQGARGYTF. CDR3 nucleotides: TGTGCCAGCAGTTTAAGCCAGGGGGCGCGCGGCTACACCTTC.

CDR3 amino acids: CATSSSRFGELFF. CDR3 nucleotides: TGTGCCACCAGTTCAAGCAGGTTTGGGGAGCTGTTTTTT. V gene TRBV24-1 combines with J gene TRBJ2-2; D gene ambiguous. CDR3 length: 13 amino acids. Between the trimmed V and J ends, which lost 6 bases and 8 bases, there was a span of 12 bases. The germline V gene encodes CDR1 KGHDR and CDR2 SFDVKD.

V usage is TRBV12-3 or TRBV12-4 and J usage is TRBJ1-6, with a possible D match to TRBD1 (5 bases). The V end was cut by 5 bases, the J end by 6 bases, with 11 bases between. The CDR3 is 14 amino acids. DNA of the CDR3: TGTGCCAGCAGTGCTCGGGACGGTAATTCACCCCTCCACTTT. It codes for CASSARDGNSPLHF.

This chain joins TRBV3-1 and TRBJ1-3; D is uncertain. The germline V gene encodes CDR1 LGHDT and CDR2 YNNKEL (reference sequence). The CDR3 totals 15 residues. V dropped 0 bases and J dropped 0 bases, with 6 bases sitting between them. CDR3 in DNA: TGTGCCAGCAGCCAAGACCGACCCTCTGGAAACACCATATATTTT. Its translation: CASSQDRPSGNTIYF.

This clonotype was detected once. The J gene is TRBJ2-7, the V gene TRBV19; the D is unclear. The CDR3 length is 13 residues. V gave up 5 bases and J gave up 1 base, with 9 bases separating them. Germline V CDR1 and CDR2: LNHDA, SQIVND (reference sequence). This CDR3 reads CASSSRRSYEQYF. CDR3 DNA: TGTGCCAGTAGTTCCCGACGGTCCTACGAGCAGTACTTC.

This clonotype was counted ten times or more. The J gene is TRBJ2-1, the V gene TRBV30; a weak D match, TRBD2 (5 bases). Germline-derived CDR1 and CDR2 are GTSNPN and SVGIG (reference sequence). CDR3 length equals 11 residues. Trimming left V 0 bases short and J 9 bases short, with 6 bases between. CDR3 DNA: TGTGCCTGGAGTGTACGGGGTGAGCAGTTCTTC. It specifies CAWSVRGEQFF.

The chain has TRBV2 and TRBJ1-6, with 8 nucleotides matching TRBD1. The junction had 9 bases not matched to a gene; V was cut back by 6 bases and J by 8 bases. Per the germline V gene, CDR1 is SNHLY and CDR2 is FYNNEI. The CDR3 covers 15 residues. The CDR3 is CASRPDRERDSPLHF. In DNA form, the CDR3 reads TGTGCCAGCAGGCCGGACAGGGAGAGGGATTCACCCCTCCACTTT.

This clonotype was observed at least ten times. The chain has TRBV12-3 or TRBV12-4 and TRBJ2-1, with 10 bases aligning to TRBD1. The CDR3 is 13 amino acids. V lost 10 bases, J lost 8 bases, and 8 bases stayed unmatched. In DNA form, the CDR3 reads TGTGCCACCCTCAGGGGGACAGGGGATGAGCAGTTCTTC. Translating gives CATLRGTGDEQFF.

In this sample, this clonotype turned up once. Germline is not matched at one junction end, which may reflect a read error. The chain carries TRBV10-3 and TRBJ2-7; 10 bases align to TRBD2. This CDR3 contains 16 residues. Looked up from germline, CDR1 is ENHRY and CDR2 is SYGVKD. The CDR3 spells CASSYSLAGVSYEQYF. Written as DNA, the CDR3 is TGTGCCAGCAGTTACTCCCTAGCGGGAGTCTCCTACGAGCAGTACTTC.